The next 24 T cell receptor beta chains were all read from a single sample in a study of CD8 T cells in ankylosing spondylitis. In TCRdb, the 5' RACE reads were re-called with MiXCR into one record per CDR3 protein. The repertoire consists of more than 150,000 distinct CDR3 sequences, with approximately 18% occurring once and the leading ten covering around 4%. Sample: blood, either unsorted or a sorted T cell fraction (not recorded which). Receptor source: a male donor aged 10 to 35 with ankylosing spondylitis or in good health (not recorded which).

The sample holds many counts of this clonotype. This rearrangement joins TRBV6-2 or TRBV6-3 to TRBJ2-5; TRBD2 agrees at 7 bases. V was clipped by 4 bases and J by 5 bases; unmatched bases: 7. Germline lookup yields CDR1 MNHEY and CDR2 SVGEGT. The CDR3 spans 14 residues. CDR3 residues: CASSSAGRLETQYF. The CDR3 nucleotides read TGTGCCAGCAGTTCAGCGGGAAGGTTGGAGACCCAGTACTTC.

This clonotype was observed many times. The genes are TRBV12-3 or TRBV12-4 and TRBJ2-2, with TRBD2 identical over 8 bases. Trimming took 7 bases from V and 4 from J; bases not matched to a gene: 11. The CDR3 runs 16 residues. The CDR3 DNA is TGTGCCAGCACCTTCAGTGGGACTAGAGCCACCGGGGAGCTGTTTTTT. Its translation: CASTFSGTRATGELFF.

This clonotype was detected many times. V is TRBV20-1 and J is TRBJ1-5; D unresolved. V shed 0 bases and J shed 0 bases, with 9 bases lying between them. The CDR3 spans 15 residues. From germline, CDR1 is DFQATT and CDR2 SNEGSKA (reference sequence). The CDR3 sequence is CSARDASYSNQPQHF. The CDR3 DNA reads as TGCAGTGCTAGAGACGCCAGTTATAGCAATCAGCCCCAGCATTTT.

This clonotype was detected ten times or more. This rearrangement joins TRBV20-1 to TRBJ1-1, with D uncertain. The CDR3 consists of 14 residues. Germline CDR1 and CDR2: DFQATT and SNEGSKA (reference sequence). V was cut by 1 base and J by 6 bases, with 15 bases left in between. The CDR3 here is CSARATMKGPEAFF. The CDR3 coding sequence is TGCAGTGCTAGAGCCACAATGAAGGGTCCTGAAGCTTTCTTT.

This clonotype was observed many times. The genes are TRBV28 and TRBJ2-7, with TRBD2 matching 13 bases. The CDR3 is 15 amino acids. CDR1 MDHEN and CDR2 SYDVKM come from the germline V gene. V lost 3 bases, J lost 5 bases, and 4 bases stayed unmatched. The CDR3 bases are TGTGCCAGCAGTTTTCGGACTAGCGGGAGTGACGAGCAGTACTTC. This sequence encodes CASSFRTSGSDEQYF.

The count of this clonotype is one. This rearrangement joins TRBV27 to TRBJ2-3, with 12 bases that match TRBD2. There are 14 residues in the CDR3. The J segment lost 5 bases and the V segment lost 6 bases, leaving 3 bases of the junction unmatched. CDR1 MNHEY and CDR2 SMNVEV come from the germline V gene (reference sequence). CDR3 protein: CASRPGLAGDTQYF. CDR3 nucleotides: TGTGCCAGCAGACCGGGACTAGCGGGAGATACGCAGTATTTT.

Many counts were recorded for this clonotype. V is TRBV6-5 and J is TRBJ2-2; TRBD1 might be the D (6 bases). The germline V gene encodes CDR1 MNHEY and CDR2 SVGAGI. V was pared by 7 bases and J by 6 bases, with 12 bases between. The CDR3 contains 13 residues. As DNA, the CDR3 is TGTGCCAGCACGTGGGGGCAGGCCGGGGAGCTGTTTTTT. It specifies CASTWGQAGELFF.

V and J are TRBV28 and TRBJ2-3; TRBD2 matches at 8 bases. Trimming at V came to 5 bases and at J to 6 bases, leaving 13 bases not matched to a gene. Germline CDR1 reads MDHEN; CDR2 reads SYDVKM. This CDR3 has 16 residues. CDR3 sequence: CASSPRSGSDRDTQYF. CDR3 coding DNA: TGTGCCAGCAGTCCACGGAGCGGGAGCGACCGGGATACGCAGTATTTT.

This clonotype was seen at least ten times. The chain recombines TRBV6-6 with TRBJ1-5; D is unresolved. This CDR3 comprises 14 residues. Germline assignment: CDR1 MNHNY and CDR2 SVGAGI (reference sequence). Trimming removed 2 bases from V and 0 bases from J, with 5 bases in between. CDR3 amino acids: CASSYRSSNQPQHF. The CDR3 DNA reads TGTGCCAGCAGTTACCGGAGTAGCAATCAGCCCCAGCATTTT.

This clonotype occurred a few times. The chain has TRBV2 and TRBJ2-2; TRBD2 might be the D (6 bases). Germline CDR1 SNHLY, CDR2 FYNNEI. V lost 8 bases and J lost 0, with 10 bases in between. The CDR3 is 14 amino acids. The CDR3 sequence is CASQDYSNTGELFF. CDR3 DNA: TGTGCCAGCCAGGACTACTCGAACACCGGGGAGCTGTTTTTT.

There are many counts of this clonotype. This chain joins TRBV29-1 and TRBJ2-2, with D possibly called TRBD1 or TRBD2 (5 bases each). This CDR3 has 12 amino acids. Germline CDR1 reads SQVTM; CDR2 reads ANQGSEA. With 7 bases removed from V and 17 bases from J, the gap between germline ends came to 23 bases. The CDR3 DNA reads TGCAGCGCAGGACAACCCACCGGGGAGCGTTTTTTT. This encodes CSAGQPTGERFF.

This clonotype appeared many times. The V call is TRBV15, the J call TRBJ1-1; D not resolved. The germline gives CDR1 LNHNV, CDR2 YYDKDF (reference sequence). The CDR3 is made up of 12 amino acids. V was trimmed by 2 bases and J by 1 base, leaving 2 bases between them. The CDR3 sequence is CATSRQNTEAFF. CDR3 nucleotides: TGTGCCACCAGCAGACAGAACACTGAAGCTTTCTTT. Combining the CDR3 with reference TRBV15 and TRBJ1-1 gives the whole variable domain DAMVIQNPRYQVTQFGKPVTLSCSQTLNHNVMYWYQQKSSQAPKLLFHYYDKDFNNEADTPDNFQSRRPNTSFCFLDIRSPGLGDTAMYLCATSRQNTEAFFGQGTRLTVV.

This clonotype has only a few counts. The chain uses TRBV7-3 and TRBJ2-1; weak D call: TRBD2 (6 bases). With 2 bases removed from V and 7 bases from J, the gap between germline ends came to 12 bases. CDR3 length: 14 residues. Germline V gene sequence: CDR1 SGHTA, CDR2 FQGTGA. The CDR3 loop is CASSLSGGPNEQFF. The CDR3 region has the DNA TGTGCCAGCAGCTTATCCGGAGGGCCAAATGAGCAGTTCTTC.

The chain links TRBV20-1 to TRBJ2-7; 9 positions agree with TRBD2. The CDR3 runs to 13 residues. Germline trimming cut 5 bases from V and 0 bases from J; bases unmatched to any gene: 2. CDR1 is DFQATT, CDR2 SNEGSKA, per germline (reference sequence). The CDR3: CSALAGISYEQYF. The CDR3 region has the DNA TGCAGTGCTCTAGCGGGAATCTCCTACGAGCAGTACTTC.

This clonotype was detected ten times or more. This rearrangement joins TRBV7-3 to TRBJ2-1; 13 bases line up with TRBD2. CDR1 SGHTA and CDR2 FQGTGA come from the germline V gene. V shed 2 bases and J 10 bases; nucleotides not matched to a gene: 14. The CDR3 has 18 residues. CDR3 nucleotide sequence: TGTGCCAGCAGCTTAGAGGTGACGGGACTAGCGGGAACCCTAGAGCAGTTCTTC. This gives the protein CASSLEVTGLAGTLEQFF.

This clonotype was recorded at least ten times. The CDR3 sequence: CASSLGWRNEQFF. The CDR3 DNA reads as TGTGCCAGCAGCTTAGGATGGAGGAATGAGCAGTTCTTC. The chain recombines TRBV7-6 with TRBJ2-1, with D possibly TRBD2 on 5 matching bases. The V gene's germline CDR1 is SGHVS and CDR2 FNYEAQ. This CDR3 spans 13 amino acids. Trimming removed 1 base from V and 7 bases from J, with 8 bases in between.

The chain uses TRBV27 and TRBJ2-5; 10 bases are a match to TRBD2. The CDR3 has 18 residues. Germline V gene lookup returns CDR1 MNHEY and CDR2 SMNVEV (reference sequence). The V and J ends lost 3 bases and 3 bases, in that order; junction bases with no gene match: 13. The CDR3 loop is CASSLYTSGTQREETQYF. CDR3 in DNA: TGTGCCAGCAGTTTGTACACTAGCGGGACCCAAAGAGAAGAGACCCAGTACTTC.

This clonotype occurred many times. The CDR3 region is CASSYSAIGELFF. The CDR3, as DNA: TGTGCCAGCAGTTACTCGGCTATCGGGGAGCTGTTTTTT. The rearrangement uses TRBV6-5 and TRBJ2-2; D gene ambiguous. Germline CDR1 and CDR2: MNHEY and SVGAGI. V lost 0 bases, J lost 7 bases, and 6 bases lay in between. This CDR3 spans 13 amino acids.

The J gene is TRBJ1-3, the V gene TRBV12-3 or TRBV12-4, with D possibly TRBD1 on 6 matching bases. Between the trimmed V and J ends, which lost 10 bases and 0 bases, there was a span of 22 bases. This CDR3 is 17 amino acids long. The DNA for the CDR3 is TGTGCCACTTCCCAGGGGCCAACCTTAATCTCTGGAAACACCATATATTTT. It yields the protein CATSQGPTLISGNTIYF.

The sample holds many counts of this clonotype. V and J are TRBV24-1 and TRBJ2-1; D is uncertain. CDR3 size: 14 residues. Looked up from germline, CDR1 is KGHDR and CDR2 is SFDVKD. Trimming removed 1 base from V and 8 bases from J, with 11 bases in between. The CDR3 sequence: CATSDFEVVDEQFF. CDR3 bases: TGTGCCACCAGTGATTTTGAGGTTGTGGATGAGCAGTTCTTC.

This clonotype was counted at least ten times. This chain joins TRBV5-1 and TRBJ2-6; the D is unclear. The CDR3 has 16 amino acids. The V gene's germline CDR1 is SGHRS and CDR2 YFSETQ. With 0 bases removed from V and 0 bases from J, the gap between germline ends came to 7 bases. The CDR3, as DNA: TGCGCCAGCAGCTTGGCCGCGCACTCTGGGGCCAACGTCCTGACTTTC. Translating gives CASSLAAHSGANVLTF.

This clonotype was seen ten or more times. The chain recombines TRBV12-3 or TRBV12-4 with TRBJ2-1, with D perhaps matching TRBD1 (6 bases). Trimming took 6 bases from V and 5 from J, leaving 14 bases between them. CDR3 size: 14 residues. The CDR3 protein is CASRLGHQNNEQFF. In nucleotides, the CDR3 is TGTGCCAGCAGACTGGGACACCAAAACAATGAGCAGTTCTTC.

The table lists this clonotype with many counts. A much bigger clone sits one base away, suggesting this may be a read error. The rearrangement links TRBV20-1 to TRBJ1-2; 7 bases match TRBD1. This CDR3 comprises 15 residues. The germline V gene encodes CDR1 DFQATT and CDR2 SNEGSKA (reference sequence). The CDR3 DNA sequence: TGCAGTGCTAGAGGGGTCGCCGGGACAGACTATGGCTACCCCTTC. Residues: CSARGVAGTDYGYPF.

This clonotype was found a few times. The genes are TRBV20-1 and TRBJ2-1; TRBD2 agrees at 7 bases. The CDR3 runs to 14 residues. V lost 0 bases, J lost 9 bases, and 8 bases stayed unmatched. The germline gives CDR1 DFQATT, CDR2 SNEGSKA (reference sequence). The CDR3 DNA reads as TGCAGTGCTAGAGAATCCAGCGGGAACGCTGAGCAGTTCTTC. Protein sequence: CSARESSGNAEQFF.